This T cell receptor beta chain was profiled in a study of T cells in Graves' hyperthyroidism and ophthalmopathy. RNA transcripts provided the source from which TCR beta CDR3 regions were amplified. The TCR CDR3 first-round RT-PCR relied on the HTBI primer set. TCRdb re-called the multiplex PCR reads through MiXCR, storing one row per CDR3 protein. This table holds 270,000 or so distinct CDR3 sequences, roughly 15% found once. This clonotype showed up many times. V trimming: 5 bases; J trimming: 4 bases; junction bases outside the gene matches: 6. The CDR3 contains 14 residues. Looked up from germline, CDR1 is MDHEN and CDR2 is SYDVKM.

The TCR originated in a woman aged 50 to 65 with Graves' hyperthyroidism that later progressed to Graves' ophthalmopathy. The gene calls are TRBV28 and TRBJ2-3; 7 positions match TRBD2. The material sequenced was blood. CDR3 sequence: CASSRGVASDTQYF. The CDR3 bases are TGTGCCAGCAGTCGGGGGGTAGCCTCAGATACGCAGTATTTT.